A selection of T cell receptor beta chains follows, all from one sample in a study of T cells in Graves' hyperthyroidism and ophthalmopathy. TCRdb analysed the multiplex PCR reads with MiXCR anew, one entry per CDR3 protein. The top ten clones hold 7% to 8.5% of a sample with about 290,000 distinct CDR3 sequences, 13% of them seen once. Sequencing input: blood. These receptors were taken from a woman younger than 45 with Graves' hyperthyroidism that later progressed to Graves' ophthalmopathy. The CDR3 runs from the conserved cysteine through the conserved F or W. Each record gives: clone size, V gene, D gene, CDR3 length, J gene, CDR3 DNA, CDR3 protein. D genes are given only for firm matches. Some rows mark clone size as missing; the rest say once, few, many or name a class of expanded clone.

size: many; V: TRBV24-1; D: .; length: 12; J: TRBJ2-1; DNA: TGTGCCACCAGTGATCTCTCGGAGGAGCAGTTCTTC; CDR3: CATSDLSEEQFF
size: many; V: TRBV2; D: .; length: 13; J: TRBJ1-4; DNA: TGTGCCAGCAGTGGGGACAACTATGAAAAACTGTTTTTT; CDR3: CASSGDNYEKLFF
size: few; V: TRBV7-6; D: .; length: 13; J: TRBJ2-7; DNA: TGTGCCAGCAGCCTGCAGGGTTTCAACGAGCAGTACTTC; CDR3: CASSLQGFNEQYF
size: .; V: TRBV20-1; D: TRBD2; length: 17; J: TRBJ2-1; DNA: TGCAGTGCTAGGCCCAGTACGGCGGGAGCACTTTACAATGAGCAGTTCTTC; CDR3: CSARPSTAGALYNEQFF
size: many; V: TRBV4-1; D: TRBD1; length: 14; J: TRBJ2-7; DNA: TGCGCCAGCAGCCGGACAGGGGCGGGGGTTGAGCAGTACTTC; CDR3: CASSRTGAGVEQYF
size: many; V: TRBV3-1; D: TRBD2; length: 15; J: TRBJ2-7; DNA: TGTGCCAGCAGCCACAGCGGGAGTTTACCCTACGAGCAGTACTTC; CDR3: CASSHSGSLPYEQYF
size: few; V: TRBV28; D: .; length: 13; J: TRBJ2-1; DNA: TGTGCCAGCAGTGCCCCCCCCACAAATGAGCAGTTCTTC; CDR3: CASSAPPTNEQFF
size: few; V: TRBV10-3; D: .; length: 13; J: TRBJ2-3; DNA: TGTGCCATCAGGGAGCTTAACACAGATACGCAGTATTTT; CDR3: CAIRELNTDTQYF
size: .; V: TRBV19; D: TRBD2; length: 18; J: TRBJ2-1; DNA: TGTGCCAGTAGTATCGATAGCCTAGCGGGAGGAATCTACAATGAGCAGTTCTTC; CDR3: CASSIDSLAGGIYNEQFF
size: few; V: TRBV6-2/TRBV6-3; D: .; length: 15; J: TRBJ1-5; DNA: TGTGCCAGCAGGCGGACAGTAGATAGCAATCAGCTCCAGCATTTT; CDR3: CASRRTVDSNQLQHF
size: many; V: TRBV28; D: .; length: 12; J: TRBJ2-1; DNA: TGTGCCAGTACGGTAGGTCGGAGTGAGCAGTTCTTC; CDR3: CASTVGRSEQFF
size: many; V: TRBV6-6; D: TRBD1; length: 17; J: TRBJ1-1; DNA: TGTGCCAGCAGCTACTCTTACCCCGGGACAGGGTCAGTAGCGGCTTTCTTT; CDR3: CASSYSYPGTGSVAAFF
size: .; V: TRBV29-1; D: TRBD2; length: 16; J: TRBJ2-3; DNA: TGCAGCGTTGAAGATCCGGCTAGCGGGGACCGAGATACGCAGTATTTT; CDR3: CSVEDPASGDRDTQYF
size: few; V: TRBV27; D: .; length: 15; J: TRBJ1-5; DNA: TGTGCCAGCTCAACAGGGAAGAGTGGCAATCAGCCCCAGCATTTT; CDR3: CASSTGKSGNQPQHF
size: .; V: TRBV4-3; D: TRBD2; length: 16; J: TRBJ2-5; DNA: TGCGCCAGCAGCCAAGAACTAGCGGGAGGTGGGAAGACCCAGTACTTC; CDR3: CASSQELAGGGKTQYF
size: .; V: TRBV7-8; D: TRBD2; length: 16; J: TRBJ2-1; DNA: TGTGCCAGCAGCTTGGGGCGGGAGGGCCGAGTGGGCGTGCAGTTCTTC; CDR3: CASSLGREGRVGVQFF
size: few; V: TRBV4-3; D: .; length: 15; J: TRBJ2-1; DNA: TGCGCCAGCAGCCAAGATCGGCTGCCAAACAATGAGCAGTTCTTC; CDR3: CASSQDRLPNNEQFF
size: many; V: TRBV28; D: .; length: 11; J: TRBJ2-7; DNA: TGTGCCAGCAACACAGGGCGCGAGCAGTACTTC; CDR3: CASNTGREQYF
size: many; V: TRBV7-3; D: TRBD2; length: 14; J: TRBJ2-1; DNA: TGTGCCAGCAGCCCTAGCGGGGATTACAATGAGCAGTTCTTC; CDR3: CASSPSGDYNEQFF
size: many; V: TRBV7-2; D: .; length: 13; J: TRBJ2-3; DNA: TGTGCCAGCAGTCGGTCCGGCACAGATACGCAGTATTTT; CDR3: CASSRSGTDTQYF
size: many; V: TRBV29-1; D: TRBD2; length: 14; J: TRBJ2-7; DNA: TGCAGCGTTGTTCCTAGCGGGAGGGACTACGAGCAGTACTTC; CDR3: CSVVPSGRDYEQYF
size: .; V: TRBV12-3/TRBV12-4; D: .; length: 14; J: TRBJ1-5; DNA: TGTGCCAGCAGTTTACCCGGGGAGGAGAGGCCCCAGCATTTT; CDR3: CASSLPGEERPQHF
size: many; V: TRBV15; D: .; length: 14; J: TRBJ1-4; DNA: TGTGCCACCAGCCTCCGGGGGTCGAGTGAAAAACTGTTTTTT; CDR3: CATSLRGSSEKLFF
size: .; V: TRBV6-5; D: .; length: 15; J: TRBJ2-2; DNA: TGTGCCAGCAGTCTACGGACAGTCAGCACCGGGGAGCTGTTTTTT; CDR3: CASSLRTVSTGELFF